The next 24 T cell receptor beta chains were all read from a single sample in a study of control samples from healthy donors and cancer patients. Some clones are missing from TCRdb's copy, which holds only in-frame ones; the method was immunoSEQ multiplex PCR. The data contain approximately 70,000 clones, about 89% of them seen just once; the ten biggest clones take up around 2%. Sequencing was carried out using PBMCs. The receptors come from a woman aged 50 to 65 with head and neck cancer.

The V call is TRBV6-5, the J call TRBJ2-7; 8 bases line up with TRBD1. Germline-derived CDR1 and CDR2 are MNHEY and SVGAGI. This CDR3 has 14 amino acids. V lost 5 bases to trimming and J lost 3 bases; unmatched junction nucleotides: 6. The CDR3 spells CASSPRTGSYEQYF. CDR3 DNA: TGTGCCAGCAGTCCACGGACAGGGAGCTACGAGCAGTACTTC.

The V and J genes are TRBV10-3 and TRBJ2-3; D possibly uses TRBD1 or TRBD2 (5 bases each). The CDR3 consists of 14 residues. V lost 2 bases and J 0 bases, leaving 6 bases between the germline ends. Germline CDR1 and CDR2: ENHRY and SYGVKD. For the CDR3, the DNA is TGTGCCATCAGTGAGGAGGGGAGCACAGATACGCAGTATTTT. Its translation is CAISEEGSTDTQYF.

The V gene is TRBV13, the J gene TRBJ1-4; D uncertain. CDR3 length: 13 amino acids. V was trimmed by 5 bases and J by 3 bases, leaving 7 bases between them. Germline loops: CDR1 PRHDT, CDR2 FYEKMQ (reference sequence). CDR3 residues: CASSIAPNEKLFF. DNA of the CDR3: TGTGCCAGCAGCATCGCCCCTAATGAAAAACTGTTTTTT. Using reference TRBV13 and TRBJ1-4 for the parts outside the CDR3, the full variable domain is AAGVIQSPRHLIKEKRETATLKCYPIPRHDTVYWYQQGPGQDPQFLISFYEKMQSDKGSIPDRFSAQQFSDYHSELNMSSLELGDSALYFCASSIAPNEKLFFGSGTQLSVL.

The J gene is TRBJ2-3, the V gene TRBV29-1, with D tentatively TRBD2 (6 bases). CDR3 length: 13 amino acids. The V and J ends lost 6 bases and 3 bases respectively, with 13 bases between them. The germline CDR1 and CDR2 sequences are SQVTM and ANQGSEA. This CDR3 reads CSVGGIRTDTQYF. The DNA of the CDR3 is TGCAGCGTGGGCGGGATTCGAACAGATACGCAGTATTTT.

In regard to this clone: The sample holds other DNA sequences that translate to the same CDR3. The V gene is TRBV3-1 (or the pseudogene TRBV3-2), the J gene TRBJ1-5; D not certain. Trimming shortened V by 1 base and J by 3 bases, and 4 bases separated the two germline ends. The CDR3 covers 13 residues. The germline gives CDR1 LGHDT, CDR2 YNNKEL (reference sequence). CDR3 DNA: TGTGCCAGCAGCCAAGCCGACAATCAGCCCCAGCATTTT. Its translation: CASSQADNQPQHF.

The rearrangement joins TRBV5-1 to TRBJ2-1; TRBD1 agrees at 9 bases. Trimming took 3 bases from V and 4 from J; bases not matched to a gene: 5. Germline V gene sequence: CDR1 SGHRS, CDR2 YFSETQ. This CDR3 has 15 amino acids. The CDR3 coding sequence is TGCGCCAGCAGCTGGGGACAGGGCCGGTACAATGAGCAGTTCTTC. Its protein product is CASSWGQGRYNEQFF.

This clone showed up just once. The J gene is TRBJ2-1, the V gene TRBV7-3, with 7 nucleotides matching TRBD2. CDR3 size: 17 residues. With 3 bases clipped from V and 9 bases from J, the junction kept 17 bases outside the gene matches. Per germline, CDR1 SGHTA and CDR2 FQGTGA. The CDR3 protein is CASSFSPPGLGGSEQFF. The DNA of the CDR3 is TGTGCCAGCAGCTTCTCCCCCCCGGGACTCGGCGGGAGTGAGCAGTTCTTC.

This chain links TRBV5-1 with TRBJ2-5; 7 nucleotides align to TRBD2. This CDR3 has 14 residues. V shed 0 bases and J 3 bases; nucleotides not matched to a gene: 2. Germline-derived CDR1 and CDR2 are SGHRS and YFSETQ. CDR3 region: CASSLVAGEETQYF. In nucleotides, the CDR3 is TGCGCCAGCAGCTTGGTGGCGGGGGAAGAGACCCAGTACTTC.

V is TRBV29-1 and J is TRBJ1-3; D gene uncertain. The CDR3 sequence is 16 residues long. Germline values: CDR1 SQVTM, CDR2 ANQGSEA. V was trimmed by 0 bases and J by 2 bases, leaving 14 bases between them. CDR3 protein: CSVEDPRWGAGNTIYF. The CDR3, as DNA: TGCAGCGTTGAAGACCCGCGGTGGGGAGCTGGAAACACCATATATTTT.

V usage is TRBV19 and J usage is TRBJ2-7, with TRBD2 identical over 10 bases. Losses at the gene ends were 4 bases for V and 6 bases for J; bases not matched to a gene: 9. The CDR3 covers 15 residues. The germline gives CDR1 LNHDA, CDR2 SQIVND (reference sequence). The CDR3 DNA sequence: TGTGCCAGTAGTAGACTCGGGACTAGCGAGACCGAGCAGTACTTC. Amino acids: CASSRLGTSETEQYF.

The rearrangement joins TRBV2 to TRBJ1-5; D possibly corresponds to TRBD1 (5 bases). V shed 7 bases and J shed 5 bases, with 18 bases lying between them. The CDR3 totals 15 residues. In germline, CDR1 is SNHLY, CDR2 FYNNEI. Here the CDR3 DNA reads TGTGCCAGCACCGGCGGGGGGAGTCGTCATCAGCCCCAGCATTTT. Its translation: CASTGGGSRHQPQHF.

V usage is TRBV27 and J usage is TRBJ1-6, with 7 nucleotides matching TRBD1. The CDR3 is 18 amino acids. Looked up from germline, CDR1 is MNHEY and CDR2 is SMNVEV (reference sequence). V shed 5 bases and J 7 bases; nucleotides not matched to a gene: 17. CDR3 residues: CASSGRDPGTDVNSPLHF. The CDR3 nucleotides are TGTGCCAGCAGTGGACGTGACCCAGGGACAGATGTAAATTCACCCCTCCACTTT.

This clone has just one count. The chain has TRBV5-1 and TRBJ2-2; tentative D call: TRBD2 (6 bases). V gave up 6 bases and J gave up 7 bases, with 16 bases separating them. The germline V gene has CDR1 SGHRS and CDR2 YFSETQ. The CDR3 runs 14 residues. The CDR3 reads CASMEGFGSGELFF. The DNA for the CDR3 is TGCGCCAGCATGGAGGGTTTCGGGAGCGGGGAGCTGTTTTTT.

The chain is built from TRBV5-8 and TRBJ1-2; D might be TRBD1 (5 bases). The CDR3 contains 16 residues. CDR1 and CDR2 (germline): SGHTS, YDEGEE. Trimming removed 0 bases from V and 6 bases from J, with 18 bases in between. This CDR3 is CASSLVAGYPSDGYTF. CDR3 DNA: TGTGCCAGCAGCTTGGTGGCAGGGTATCCTTCGGATGGCTACACCTTC.

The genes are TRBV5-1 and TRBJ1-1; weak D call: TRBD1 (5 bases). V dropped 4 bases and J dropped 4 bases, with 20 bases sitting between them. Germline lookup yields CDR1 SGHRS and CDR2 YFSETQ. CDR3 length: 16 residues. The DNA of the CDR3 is TGCGCCAGCAGCCTAACCCCAACAGGAAGGAGCACTGAAGCTTTCTTT. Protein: CASSLTPTGRSTEAFF.

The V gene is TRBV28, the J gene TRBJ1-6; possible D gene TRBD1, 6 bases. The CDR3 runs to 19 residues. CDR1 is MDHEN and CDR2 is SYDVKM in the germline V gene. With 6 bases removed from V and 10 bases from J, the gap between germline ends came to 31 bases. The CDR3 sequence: CASRSIPHSVDVRGSPLHF. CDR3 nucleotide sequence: TGTGCCAGCAGGTCCATACCCCACTCCGTTGACGTGAGGGGGTCACCCCTCCACTTT.

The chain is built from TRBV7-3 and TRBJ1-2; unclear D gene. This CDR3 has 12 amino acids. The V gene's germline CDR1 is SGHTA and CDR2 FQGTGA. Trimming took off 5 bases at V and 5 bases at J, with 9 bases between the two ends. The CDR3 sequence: CASSMEGYGYTF. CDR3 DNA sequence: TGTGCCAGCAGCATGGAAGGATATGGCTACACCTTC.

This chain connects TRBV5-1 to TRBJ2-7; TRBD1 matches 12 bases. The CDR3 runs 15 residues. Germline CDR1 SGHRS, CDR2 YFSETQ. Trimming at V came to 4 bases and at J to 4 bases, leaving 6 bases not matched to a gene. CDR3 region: CASSQGQGASYEQYF. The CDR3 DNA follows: TGCGCCAGCAGCCAGGGACAGGGGGCTTCTTACGAGCAGTACTTC. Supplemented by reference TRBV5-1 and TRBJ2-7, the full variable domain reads KAGVTQTPRYLIKTRGQQVTLSCSPISGHRSVSWYQQTPGQGLQFLFEYFSETQRNKGNFPGRFSGRQFSNSRSEMNVSTLELGDSALYLCASSQGQGASYEQYFGPGTRLTVT.

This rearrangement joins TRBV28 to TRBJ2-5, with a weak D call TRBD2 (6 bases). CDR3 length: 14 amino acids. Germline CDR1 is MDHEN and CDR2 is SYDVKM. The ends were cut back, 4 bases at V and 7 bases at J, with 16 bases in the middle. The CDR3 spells CASSSGGVRGTQYF. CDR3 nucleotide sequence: TGTGCCAGCAGTTCCGGCGGGGTCCGGGGGACCCAGTACTTC.

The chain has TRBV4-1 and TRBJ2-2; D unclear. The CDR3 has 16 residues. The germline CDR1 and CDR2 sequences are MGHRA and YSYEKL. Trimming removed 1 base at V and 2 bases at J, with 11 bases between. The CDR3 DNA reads TGCGCCAGCAGCCAAGTCGGGCTGGTTAACACCGGGGAGCTGTTTTTT. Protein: CASSQVGLVNTGELFF.

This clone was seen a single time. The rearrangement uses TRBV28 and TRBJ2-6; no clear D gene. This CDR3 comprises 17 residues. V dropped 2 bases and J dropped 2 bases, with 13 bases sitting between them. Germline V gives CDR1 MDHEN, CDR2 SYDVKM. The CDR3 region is CASSLTASAPGANVLTF. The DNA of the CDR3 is TGTGCCAGCAGTTTAACAGCCTCCGCGCCTGGGGCCAACGTCCTGACTTTC.

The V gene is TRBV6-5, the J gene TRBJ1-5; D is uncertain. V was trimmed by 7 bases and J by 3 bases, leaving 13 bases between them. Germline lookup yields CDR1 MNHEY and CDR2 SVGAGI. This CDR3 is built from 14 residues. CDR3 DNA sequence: TGTGCCAGCAAGGGAGGCCAATACAATCAGCCCCAGCATTTT. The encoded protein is CASKGGQYNQPQHF.

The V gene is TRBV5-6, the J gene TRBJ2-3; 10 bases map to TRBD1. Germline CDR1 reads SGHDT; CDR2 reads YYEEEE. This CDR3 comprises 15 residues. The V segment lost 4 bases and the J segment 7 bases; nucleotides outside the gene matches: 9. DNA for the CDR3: TGTGCCAGCAGCCGGGACAGGGGAAAGCCGTATACGCAGTATTTT. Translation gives CASSRDRGKPYTQYF.

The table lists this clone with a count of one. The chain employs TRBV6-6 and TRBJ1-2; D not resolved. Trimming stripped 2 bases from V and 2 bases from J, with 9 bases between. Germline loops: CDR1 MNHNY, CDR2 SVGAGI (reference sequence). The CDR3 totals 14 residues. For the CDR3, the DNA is TGTGCCAGCAGTTACCTCACAGACAACTATGGCTACACCTTC. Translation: CASSYLTDNYGYTF.